Many counts were recorded for the clone carrying this TCR beta chain. The donors were all healthy and Caucasian. The entry originates in a study of identical twins. TCRdb analysed the 5' RACE reads with MiXCR anew, one entry per CDR3 protein. The sample includes roughly 250,000 distinct CDR3 sequences, 7.5% seen only once; the top ten take roughly 5%. From germline, CDR1 is DFQATT and CDR2 SNEGSKA (reference sequence). CDR3 length: 14 residues. V lost 6 bases and J lost 3; bases outside the gene matches: 3. These data also formed part of another study, on yellow fever vaccine responses in identical twins.

Sequenced sample: CD8+ T cells sorted from blood. The clonotype originates from a woman aged 18-29 years in good health. The chain joins TRBV20-1 to TRBJ2-5; TRBD2 aligns across 14 bases. The CDR3 region is CSARLAGGKETQYF. The CDR3 bases are TGCAGTGCCAGACTAGCGGGAGGGAAAGAGACCCAGTACTTC.